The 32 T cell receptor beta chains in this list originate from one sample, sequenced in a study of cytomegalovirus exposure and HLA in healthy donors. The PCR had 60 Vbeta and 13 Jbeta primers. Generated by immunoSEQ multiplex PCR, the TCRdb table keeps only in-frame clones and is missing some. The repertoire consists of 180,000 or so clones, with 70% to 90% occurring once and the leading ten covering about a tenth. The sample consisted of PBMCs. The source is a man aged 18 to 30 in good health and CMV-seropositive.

The CDR3 region has the DNA TGTGCCAGCAGCGTAGCCCCGGGACAGAACACCGGGGAGCTGTTTTTT. The encoded protein is CASSVAPGQNTGELFF. This sequence joins TRBV9 and TRBJ2-2; the D gene is possibly TRBD1 (6 bases). The V end lost 0 bases, the J end lost 1 base, and 10 bases lay between the germline ends. CDR1 is SGDLS and CDR2 is YYNGEE in the germline V gene. CDR3 length equals 16 residues.

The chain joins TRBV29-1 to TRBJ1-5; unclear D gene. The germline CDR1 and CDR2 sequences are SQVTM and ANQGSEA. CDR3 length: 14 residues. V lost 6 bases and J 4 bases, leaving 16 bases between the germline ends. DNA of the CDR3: TGCAGCGTCGGCCCTAAACGAGGTAATCAGCCCCAGCATTTT. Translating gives CSVGPKRGNQPQHF.

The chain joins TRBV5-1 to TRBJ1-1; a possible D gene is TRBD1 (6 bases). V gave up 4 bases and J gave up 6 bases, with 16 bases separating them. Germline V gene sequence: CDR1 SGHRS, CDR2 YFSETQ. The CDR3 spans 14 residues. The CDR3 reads CASSPGVLGAEAFF. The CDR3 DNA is TGCGCCAGCAGCCCAGGGGTCCTGGGCGCTGAAGCTTTCTTT.

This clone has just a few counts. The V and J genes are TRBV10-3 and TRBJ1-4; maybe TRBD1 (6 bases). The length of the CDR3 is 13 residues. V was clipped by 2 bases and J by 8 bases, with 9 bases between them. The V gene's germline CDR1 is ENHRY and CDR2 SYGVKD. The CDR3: CAISEAGVEKLFF. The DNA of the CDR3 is TGTGCCATCAGTGAGGCAGGGGTCGAAAAACTGTTTTTT.

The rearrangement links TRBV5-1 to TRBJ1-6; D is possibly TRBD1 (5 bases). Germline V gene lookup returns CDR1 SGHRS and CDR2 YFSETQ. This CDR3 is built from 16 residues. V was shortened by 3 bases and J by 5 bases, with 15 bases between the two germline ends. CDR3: CASSYRGTSNNSPLHF. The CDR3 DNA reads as TGCGCCAGCAGCTATAGGGGAACTTCGAATAATTCACCCCTCCACTTT.

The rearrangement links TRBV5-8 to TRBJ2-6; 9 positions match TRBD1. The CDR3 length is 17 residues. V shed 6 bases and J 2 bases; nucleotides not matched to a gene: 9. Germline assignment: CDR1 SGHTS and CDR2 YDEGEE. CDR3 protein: CASTAGTGNTGANVLTF. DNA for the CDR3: TGTGCCAGCACGGCCGGGACAGGGAACACTGGGGCCAACGTCCTGACTTTC.

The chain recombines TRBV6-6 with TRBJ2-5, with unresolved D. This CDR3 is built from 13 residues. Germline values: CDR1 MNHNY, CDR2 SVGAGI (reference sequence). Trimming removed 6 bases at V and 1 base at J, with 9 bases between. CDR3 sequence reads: CASRQIPQETQYF. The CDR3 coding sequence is TGTGCCAGCAGACAAATCCCCCAAGAGACCCAGTACTTC.

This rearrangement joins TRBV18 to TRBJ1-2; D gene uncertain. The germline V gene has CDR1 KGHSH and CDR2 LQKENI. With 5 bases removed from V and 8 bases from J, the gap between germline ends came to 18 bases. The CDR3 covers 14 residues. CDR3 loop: CASSSLAETTGYTF. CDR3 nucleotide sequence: TGTGCCAGCTCATCCCTGGCGGAAACGACCGGCTACACCTTC.

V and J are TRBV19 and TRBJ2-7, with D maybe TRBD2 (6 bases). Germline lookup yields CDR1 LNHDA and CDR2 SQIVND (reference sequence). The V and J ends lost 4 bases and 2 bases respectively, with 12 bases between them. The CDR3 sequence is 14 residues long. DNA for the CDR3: TGTGCCAGTAGTAAGGGACTCGTAGCCTACGAGCAGTACTTC. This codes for CASSKGLVAYEQYF.

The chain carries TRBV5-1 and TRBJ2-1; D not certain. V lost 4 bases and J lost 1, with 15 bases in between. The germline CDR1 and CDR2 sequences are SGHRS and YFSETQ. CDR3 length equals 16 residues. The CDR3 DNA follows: TGCGCCAGCAGCCTTCAAAAGACATCTTCCTACAATGAGCAGTTCTTC. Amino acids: CASSLQKTSSYNEQFF.

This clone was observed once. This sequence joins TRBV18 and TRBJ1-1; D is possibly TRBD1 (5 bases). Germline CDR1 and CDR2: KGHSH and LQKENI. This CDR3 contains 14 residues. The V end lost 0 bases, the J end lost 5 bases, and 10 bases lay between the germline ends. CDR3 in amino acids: CASSPPLGRTEAFF. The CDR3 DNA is TGTGCCAGCTCACCACCGCTGGGGCGAACTGAAGCTTTCTTT. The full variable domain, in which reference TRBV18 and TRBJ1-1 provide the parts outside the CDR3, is NAGVMQNPRHLVRRRGQEARLRCSPMKGHSHVYWYRQLPEEGLKFMVYLQKENIIDESGMPKERFSAEFPKEGPSILRIQQVVRGDSAAYFCASSPPLGRTEAFFGQGTRLTVV.

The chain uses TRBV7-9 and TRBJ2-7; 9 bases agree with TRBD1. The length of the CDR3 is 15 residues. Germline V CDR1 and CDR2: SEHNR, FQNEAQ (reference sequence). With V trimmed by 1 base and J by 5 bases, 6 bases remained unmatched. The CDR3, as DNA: TGTGCCAGCAGCTTAGATGGGACAGGGTATCACGAGCAGTACTTC. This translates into CASSLDGTGYHEQYF.

CDR3 protein: CASSLVDRDTEAFF. The DNA of the CDR3 is TGCGCCAGCAGCTTGGTGGACAGGGACACTGAAGCTTTCTTT. The rearrangement uses TRBV5-1 and TRBJ1-1; TRBD1 agrees at 8 bases. The CDR3 has 14 amino acids. Trimming at V came to 0 bases and at J to 3 bases, leaving 1 base not matched to a gene. CDR1 and CDR2 from the germline V gene are SGHRS and YFSETQ. Full variable domain (remainder filled in from reference TRBV5-1 and TRBJ1-1): KAGVTQTPRYLIKTRGQQVTLSCSPISGHRSVSWYQQTPGQGLQFLFEYFSETQRNKGNFPGRFSGRQFSNSRSEMNVSTLELGDSALYLCASSLVDRDTEAFFGQGTRLTVV.

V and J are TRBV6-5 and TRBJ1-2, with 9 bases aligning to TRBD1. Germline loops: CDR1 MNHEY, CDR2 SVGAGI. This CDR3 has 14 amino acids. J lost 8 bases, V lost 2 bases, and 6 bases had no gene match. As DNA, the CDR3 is TGTGCCAGCAGTTACACGAGACAGGGGGGCGGCTACACCTTC. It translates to CASSYTRQGGGYTF.

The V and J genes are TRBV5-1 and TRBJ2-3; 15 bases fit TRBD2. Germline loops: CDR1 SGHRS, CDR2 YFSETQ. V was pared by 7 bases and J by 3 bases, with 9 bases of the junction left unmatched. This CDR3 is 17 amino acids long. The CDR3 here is CASGPGLAGGTTDTQYF. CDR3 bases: TGCGCCAGCGGCCCCGGACTAGCGGGGGGGACAACAGATACGCAGTATTTT.

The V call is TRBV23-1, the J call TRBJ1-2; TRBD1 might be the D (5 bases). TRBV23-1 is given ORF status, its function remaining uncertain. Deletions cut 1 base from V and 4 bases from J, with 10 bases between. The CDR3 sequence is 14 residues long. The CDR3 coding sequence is TGCGCCAGCAGTCAATTAGGGCAGGGCTATGGCTACACCTTC. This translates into CASSQLGQGYGYTF.

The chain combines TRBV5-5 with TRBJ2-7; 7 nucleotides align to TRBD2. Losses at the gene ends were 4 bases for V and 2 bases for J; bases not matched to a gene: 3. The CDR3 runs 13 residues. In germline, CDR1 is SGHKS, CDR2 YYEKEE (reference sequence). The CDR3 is CASSPGTTYEQYF. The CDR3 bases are TGTGCCAGCAGCCCCGGGACTACCTACGAGCAGTACTTC.

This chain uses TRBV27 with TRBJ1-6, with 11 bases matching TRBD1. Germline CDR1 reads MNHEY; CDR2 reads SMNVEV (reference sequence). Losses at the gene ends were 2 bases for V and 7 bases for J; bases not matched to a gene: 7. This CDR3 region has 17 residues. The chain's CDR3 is CASSLVTGTGGNSPLHF. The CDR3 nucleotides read TGTGCCAGCAGTTTAGTAACCGGGACAGGGGGAAATTCACCCCTCCACTTT.

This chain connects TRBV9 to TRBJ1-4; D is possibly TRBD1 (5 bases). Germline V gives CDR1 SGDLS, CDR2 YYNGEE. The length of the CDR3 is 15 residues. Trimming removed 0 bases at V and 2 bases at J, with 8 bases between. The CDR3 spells CASSVAGLTNEKLFF. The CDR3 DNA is TGTGCCAGCAGCGTAGCGGGACTCACTAATGAAAAACTGTTTTTT. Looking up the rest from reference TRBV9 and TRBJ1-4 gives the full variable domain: DSGVTQTPKHLITATGQRVTLRCSPRSGDLSVYWYQQSLDQGLQFLIQYYNGEERAKGNILERFSAQQFPDLHSELNLSSLELGDSALYFCASSVAGLTNEKLFFGSGTQLSVL.

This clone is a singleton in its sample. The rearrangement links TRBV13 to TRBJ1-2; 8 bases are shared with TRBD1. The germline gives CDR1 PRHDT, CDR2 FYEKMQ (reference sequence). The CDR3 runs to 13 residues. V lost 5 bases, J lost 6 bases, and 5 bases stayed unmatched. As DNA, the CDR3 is TGTGCCAGCAGCACGGACAGGGACAATGGCTACACCTTC. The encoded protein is CASSTDRDNGYTF.

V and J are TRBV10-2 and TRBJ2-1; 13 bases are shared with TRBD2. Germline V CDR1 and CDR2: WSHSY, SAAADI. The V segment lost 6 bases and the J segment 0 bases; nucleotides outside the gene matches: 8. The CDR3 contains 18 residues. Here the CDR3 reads CASSTSGGVPSSYNEQFF. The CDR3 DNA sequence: TGCGCCAGCAGCACTAGCGGGGGGGTCCCGAGCTCCTACAATGAGCAGTTCTTC.

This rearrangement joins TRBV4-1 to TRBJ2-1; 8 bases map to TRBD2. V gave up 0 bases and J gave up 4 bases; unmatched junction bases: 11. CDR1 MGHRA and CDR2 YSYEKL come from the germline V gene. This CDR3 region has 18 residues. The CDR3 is CASSQDPHSLAVYNEQFF. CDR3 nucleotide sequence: TGCGCCAGCAGCCAAGATCCCCACTCACTAGCGGTATACAATGAGCAGTTCTTC.

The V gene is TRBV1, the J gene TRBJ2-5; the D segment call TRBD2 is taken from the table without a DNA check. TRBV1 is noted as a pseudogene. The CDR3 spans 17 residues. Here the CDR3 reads CTSSQWGTSYHQETQYF. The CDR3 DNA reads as TGCACCAGCAGCCAATGGGGGACTAGCTACCACCAAGAGACCCAGTACTTC.

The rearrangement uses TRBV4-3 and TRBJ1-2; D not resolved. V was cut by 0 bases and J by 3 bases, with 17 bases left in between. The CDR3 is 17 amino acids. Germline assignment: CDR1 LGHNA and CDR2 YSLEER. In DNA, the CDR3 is TGCGCCAGCAGCCAAGATCCACGACGGACTGCGGACTATGGCTACACCTTC. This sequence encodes CASSQDPRRTADYGYTF.

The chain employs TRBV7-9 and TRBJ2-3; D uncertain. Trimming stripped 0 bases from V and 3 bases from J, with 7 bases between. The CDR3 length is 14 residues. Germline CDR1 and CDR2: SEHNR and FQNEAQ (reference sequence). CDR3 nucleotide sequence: TGTGCCAGCAGCTTAGCGCATAGAACAGATACGCAGTATTTT. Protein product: CASSLAHRTDTQYF.

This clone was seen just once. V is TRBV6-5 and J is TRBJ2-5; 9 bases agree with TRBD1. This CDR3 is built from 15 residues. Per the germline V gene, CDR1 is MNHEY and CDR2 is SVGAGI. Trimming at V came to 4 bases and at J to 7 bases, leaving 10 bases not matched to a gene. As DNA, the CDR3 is TGTGCCAGCAGTTCGGCCGGGACAGGGAGGAGGACCCAGTACTTC. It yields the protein CASSSAGTGRRTQYF.

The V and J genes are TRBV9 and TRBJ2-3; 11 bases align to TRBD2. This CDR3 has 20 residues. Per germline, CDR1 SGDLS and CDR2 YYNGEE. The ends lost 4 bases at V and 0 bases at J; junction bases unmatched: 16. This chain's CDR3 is CASSQPATTSGGYSTDTQYF. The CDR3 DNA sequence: TGTGCCAGCAGCCAACCAGCCACTACTAGCGGGGGCTATAGCACAGATACGCAGTATTTT.

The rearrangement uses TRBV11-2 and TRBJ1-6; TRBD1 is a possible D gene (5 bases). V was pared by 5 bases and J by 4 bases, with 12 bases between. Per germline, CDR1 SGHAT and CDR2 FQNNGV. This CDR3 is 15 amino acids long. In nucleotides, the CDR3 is TGTGCCAGCAGCCCTACGGGGGAATATAATTCACCCCTCCACTTT. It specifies CASSPTGEYNSPLHF.

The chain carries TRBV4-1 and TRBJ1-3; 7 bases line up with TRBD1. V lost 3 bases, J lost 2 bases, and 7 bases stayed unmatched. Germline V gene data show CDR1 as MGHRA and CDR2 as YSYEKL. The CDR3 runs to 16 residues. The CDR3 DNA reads TGCGCCAGCAGCCAGACACAGGGGATTGCTGGAAACACCATATATTTT. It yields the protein CASSQTQGIAGNTIYF.

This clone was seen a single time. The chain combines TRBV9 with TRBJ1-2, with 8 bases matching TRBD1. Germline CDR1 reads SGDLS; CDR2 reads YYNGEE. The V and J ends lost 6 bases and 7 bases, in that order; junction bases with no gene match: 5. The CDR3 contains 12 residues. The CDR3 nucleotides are TGTGCCAGCACGCAGGGGGCGGGTGGCTACACCTTC. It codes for CASTQGAGGYTF.

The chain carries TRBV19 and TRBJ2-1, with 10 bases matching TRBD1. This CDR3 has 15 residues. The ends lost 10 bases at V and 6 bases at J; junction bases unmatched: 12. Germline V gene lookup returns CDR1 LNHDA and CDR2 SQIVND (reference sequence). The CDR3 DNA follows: TGTGCCACCCAACGGACAGGGGGTTTAATCAATGAGCAGTTCTTC. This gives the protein CATQRTGGLINEQFF.

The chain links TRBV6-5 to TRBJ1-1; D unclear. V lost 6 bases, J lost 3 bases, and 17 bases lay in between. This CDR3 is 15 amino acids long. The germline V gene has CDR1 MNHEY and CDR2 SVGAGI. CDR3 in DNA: TGTGCCAGCAGATCCCTAACAGATCCCGACACTGAAGCTTTCTTT. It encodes CASRSLTDPDTEAFF.